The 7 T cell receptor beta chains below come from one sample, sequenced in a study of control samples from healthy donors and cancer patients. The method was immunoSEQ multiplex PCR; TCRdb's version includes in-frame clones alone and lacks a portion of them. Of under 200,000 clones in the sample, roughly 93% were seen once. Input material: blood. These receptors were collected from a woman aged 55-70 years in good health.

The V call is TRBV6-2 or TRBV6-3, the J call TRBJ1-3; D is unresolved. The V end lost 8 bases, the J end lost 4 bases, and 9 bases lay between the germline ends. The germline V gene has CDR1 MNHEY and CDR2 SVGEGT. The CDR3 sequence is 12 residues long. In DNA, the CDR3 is TGTGCCAGCGGCCAGGTCGGAAACACCATATATTTT. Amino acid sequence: CASGQVGNTIYF.

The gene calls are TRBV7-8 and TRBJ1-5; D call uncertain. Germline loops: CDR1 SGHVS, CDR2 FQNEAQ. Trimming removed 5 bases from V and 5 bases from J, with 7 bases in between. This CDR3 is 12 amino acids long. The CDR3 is CASSPQDQPQHF. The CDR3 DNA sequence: TGTGCCAGCAGCCCCCAGGATCAGCCCCAGCATTTT.

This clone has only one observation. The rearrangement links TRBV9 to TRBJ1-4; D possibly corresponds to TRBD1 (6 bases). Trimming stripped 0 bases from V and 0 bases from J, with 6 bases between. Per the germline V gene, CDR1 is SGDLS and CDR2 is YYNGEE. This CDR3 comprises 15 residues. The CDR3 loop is CASSVAGATNEKLFF. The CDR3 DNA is TGTGCCAGCAGCGTAGCAGGGGCAACTAATGAAAAACTGTTTTTT.

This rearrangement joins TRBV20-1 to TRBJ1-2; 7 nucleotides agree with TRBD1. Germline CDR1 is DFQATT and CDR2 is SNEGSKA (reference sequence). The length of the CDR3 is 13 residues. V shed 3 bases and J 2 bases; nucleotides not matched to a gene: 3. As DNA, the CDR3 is TGCAGTGCTAGTAAGGGACAGAACTATGGCTACACCTTC. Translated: CSASKGQNYGYTF.

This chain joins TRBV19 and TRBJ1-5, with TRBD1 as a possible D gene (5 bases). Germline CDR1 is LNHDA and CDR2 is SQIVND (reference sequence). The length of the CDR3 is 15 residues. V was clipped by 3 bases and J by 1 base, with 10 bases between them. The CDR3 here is CASSMLSGSNQPQHF. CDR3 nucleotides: TGTGCCAGTAGTATGCTATCAGGGAGCAATCAGCCCCAGCATTTT.

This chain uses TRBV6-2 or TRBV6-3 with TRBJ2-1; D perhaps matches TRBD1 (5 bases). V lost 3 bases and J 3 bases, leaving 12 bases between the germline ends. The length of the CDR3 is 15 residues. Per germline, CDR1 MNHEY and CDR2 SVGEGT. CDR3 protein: CASSYHLDSYNEQFF. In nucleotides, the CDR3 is TGTGCCAGCAGTTATCACTTAGACAGCTACAATGAGCAGTTCTTC.

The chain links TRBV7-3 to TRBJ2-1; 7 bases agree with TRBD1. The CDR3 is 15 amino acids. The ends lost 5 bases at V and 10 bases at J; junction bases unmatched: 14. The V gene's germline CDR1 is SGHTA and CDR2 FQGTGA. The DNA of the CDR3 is TGTGCCAGCAGCAGACAGGGTACTGTTTTGGGGGAGCAGTTCTTC. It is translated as CASSRQGTVLGEQFF. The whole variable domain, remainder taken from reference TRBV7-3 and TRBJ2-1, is GAGVSQTPSNKVTEKGKYVELRCDPISGHTALYWYRQSLGQGPEFLIYFQGTGAADDSGLPNDRFFAVRPEGSVSTLKIQRTERGDSAVYLCASSRQGTVLGEQFFGPGTRLTVL.